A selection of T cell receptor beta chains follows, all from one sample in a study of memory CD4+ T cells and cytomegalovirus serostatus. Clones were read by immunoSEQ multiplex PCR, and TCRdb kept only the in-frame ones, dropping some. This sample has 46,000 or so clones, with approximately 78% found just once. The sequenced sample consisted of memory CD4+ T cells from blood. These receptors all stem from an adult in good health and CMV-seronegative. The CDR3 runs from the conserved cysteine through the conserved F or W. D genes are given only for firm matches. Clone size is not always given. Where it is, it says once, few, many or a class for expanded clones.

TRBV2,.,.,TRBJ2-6,CASSSGRTSGANVLTF
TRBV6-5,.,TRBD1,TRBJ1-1,CASRKDRGPTEAFF
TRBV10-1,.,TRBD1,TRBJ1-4,CASSDVERDRVGRIDEKLFF
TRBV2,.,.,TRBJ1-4,CASGRHPTNEKLFF
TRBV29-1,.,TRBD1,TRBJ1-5,CSSRRDSITQAGQPQHF
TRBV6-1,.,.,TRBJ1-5,CASSGRATQGNQPQHF
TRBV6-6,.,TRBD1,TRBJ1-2,CASNSGQSSPVRGYTF
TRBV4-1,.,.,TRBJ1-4,CASSQGDAATNEKLFF
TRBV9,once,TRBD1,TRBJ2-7,CASSGQGAIQNEQYF
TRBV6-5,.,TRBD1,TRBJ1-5,CASREGQGNQPQHF
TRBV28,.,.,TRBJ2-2,CASSPLQRQRELFF
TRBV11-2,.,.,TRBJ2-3,CATGMGQVTDTQYF
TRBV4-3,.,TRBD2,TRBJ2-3,CASSQEGRGIKTDTQYF
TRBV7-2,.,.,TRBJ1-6,CASSLALGGYNSPLHF
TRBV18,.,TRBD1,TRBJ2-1,CASSPGQGYNEQFF
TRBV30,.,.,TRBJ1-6,CARSSPSPLHF
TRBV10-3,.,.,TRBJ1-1,CAISRRGTEAFF
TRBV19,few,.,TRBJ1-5,CASSIVASHSNQPQHF
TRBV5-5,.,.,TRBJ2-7,CASSLARGDYEQYF
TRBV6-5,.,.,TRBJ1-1,CASSYGGRLNTEAFF
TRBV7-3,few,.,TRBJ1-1,CASSREVQREAFF
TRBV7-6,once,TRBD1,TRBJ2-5,CASSSGQGRETQYF
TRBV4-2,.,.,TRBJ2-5,CASSQGLGAGAGETQYF
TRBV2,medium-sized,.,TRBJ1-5,CASRPPQGYSNQPQHF
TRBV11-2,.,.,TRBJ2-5,CASSWRGEVQETQYF
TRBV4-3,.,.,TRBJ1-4,CASSQVLGSNEKLFF
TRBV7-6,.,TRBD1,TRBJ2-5,CASRKQGAGVQETQYF
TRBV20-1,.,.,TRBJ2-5,CSARVQETQYF
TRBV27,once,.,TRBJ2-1,CASSLSIATLSYNEQFF
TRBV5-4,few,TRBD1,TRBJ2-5,CASSFDRGAETQYF
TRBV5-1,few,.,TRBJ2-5,CASSPEGETQYF